This T cell receptor beta chain came from a study of control samples from healthy donors and cancer patients. Trimming pared 8 bases from V and 8 bases from J, leaving 15 bases between. The length of the CDR3 is 12 residues. The protocol was immunoSEQ multiplex PCR, while the TCRdb copy is restricted to in-frame clones and leaves out a portion. In the table there are 90,000 to 110,000 clones, more than 85% of which are singletons. V gene TRBV12-3 or TRBV12-4 combines with J gene TRBJ1-2; tentative D call: TRBD1 (5 bases). The clonotype comes from a woman aged 50 to 60 in good health. Sequencing input: blood. The CDR3 bases are TGTGCCAGCGGAAAGGGGCTAGCGGGCTACACCTTC. As protein: CASGKGLAGYTF.